These 3 T cell receptor beta chains share one sample of origin, sequenced in a study of shared clonotypes between healthy human individuals. Sequenced by immunoSEQ multiplex PCR; TCRdb stores in-frame clones only, minus some. The data contain about 1.5 million clones, more than 95% of them singletons. Sequences were obtained from naive CD4+ T cells sorted from blood. Subset indicated: CD45RA+ positively selected. The receptors stem from a man aged 30 to 45 in good health.

About this clone: The junction shows a germline mismatch at one end, possibly a read error. The chain couples TRBV5-1 to TRBJ2-7; D is possibly TRBD1 (6 bases). The CDR3 has 15 residues. Germline V gene sequence: CDR1 SGHRS, CDR2 YFSETQ. CDR3: CASSLDSVTSYEQYF. CDR3 DNA sequence: TGCGCCAGCAGTTTGGACAGTGTGACCTCCTACGAGCAGTACTTC.

The chain recombines TRBV7-9 with TRBJ2-1, with no clear D. The CDR3 totals 13 residues. Trimming shortened V by 2 bases and J by 5 bases, and 7 bases separated the two germline ends. The germline V gene encodes CDR1 SEHNR and CDR2 FQNEAQ (reference sequence). The DNA for the CDR3 is TGTGCCAGCAGCTTATATAGAAACAATGAGCAGTTCTTC. This encodes CASSLYRNNEQFF.

The V gene is TRBV11-3, the J gene TRBJ2-7, with a weak D call TRBD1 (6 bases). Germline V gene sequence: CDR1 SGHNT, CDR2 YENEEA. The CDR3 extends over 14 amino acids. V lost 1 base to trimming and J lost 1 base, with 8 bases between them. CDR3 DNA: TGTGCCAGCAGCTTAGCTGGGACATCCTACGAGCAGTACTTC. It is translated as CASSLAGTSYEQYF.